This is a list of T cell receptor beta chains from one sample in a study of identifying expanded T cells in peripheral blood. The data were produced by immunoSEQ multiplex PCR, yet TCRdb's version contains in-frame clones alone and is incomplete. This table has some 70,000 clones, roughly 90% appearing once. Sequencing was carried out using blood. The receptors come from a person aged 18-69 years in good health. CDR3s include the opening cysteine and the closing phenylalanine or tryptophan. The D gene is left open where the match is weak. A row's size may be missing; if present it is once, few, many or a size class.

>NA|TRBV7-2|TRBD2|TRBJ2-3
TGTGCCAGCAGCCGGAGCGGGGTGAGCACAGATACGCAGTATTTT
CASSRSGVSTDTQYF
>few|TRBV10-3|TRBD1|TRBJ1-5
TGTGCCATCGGACAGGGGGCGGATCAGCCCCAGCATTTT
CAIGQGADQPQHF
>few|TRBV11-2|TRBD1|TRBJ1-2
TGTGCCAGCAGCTTTGGACAGGGCGACTATGGCTACACCTTC
CASSFGQGDYGYTF
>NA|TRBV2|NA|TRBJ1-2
TGTGCCAGCAGTGAAATCCAGAGCCCGAACTATGGCTACACCTTC
CASSEIQSPNYGYTF
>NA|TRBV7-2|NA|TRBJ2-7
TGTGCCAGCAGCTTAGCCGGGTTCTCCCGCGAGCAGTACTTC
CASSLAGFSREQYF
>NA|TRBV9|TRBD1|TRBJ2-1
TGTGCCAGCTCGTCAGGGGGCAATGAGCAGTTCTTC
CASSSGGNEQFF
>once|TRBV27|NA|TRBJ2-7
TGTGCCAGCAGTCGCGGACAGCCCTACGAGCAGTACTTC
CASSRGQPYEQYF
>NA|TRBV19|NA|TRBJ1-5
TGTGCCAGTAGTATCCCGGGGTATAGCAATCAGCCCCAGCATTTT
CASSIPGYSNQPQHF
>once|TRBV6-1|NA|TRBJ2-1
TGTGCCAGCCTATCCCGGGACTTAAACAATGAGCAGTTCTTC
CASLSRDLNNEQFF
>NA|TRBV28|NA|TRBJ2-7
TGTGCCAGCAGTTTCCTCTCCGGGGATGGCGTTTACGAGCAGTACTTC
CASSFLSGDGVYEQYF
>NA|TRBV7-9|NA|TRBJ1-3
TGTGCCAGCTCCTTCGGGGGGCCCGGAAACACCATATATTTT
CASSFGGPGNTIYF
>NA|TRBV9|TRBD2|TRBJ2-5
TGTGCCAGCAGCGTAAGCGGGGCCCAAGAGACCCAGTACTTC
CASSVSGAQETQYF
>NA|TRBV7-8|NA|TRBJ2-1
TGTGCCAGCAGCCCTACGGAGGACGGGTACAATGAGCAGTTCTTC
CASSPTEDGYNEQFF
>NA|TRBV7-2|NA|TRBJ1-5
TGTGCCAGCAGCTTAGACTCTGGCGACAATCAGCCCCAGCATTTT
CASSLDSGDNQPQHF
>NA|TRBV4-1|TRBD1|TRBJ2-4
TGCGCCAGCAGCCCGACAGGGGGGTTAGCCAAAAACATTCAGTACTTC
CASSPTGGLAKNIQYF
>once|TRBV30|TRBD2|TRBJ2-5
TGTGCCTGGGAACATCGGCGGGGCGGGAGCTCACAAGAGACCCAGTACTTC
CAWEHRRGGSSQETQYF
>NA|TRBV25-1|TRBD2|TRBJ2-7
TGTGCCAGCAGTGGGACTAGTCCTACCTACGAGCAGTACTTC
CASSGTSPTYEQYF
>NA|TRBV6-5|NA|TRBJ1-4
TGTGCCAGCAGTTTCGCCCTGACCAATGAAAAACTGTTTTTT
CASSFALTNEKLFF
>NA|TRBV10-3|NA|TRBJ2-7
TGTGCCATCAGTTCCGAGCCGGTGGGAGAGCAGTACTTC
CAISSEPVGEQYF
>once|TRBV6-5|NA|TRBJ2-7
TGTGCCAGCGGACCTCTACAGGGTTACGAGCAGTACTTC
CASGPLQGYEQYF
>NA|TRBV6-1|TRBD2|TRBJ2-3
TGTGCCAGTTCCGGGACTAGAACCACAGATACGCAGTATTTT
CASSGTRTTDTQYF
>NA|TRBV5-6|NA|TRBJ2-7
TGTGCCAGCAGCTTGGTGGGGGGTCCCGTCGAGCAGTACTTC
CASSLVGGPVEQYF
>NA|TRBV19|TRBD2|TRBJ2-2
TGTGCCAGTAGTTACCCTGCAGCGGGAAGGACCGGGGAGCTGTTTTTT
CASSYPAAGRTGELFF
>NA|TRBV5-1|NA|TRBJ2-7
TGCGCCAGCAGCTTGGTCGACAGCTCCTACGAGCAGTACTTC
CASSLVDSSYEQYF
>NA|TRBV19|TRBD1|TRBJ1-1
TGTGCCAGTTTGGACAGGGTCAACACTGAAGCTTTCTTT
CASLDRVNTEAFF
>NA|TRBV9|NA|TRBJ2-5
TGTGCCAGCAGCGTAGGGCAGTCGAATTCCGAGACCCAGTACTTC
CASSVGQSNSETQYF
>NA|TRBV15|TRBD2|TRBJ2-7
TGTGCCACCAGCAGAGAGGGTGGAGCGGGAGTGTCCGAGCAGTACTTC
CATSREGGAGVSEQYF
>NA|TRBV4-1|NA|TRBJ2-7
TGCGCCAGCAGCTTCCGGACAGATGGCTACGAGCAGTACTTC
CASSFRTDGYEQYF
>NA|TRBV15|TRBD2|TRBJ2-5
TGTGCCACCAGCAGAGATCAGGGACTAGTGTACCAAGAGACCCAGTACTTC
CATSRDQGLVYQETQYF
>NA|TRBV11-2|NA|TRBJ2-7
TGTGCCAGCAGTCAAGGGACATCGGCCTACGAGCAGTACTTC
CASSQGTSAYEQYF
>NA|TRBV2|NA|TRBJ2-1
TGTGCCAGCGGTCCGGGGGATCGGTCCTACAATGAGCAGTTCTTC
CASGPGDRSYNEQFF
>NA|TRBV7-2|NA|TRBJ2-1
TGTGCCAGCAGCTTAAGCTTCGGGGAGCAGTTCTTC
CASSLSFGEQFF
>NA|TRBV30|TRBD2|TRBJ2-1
TGTGCCTGGGCAGAGGGACTAGCGGGGTTCAATGAGCAGTTCTTC
CAWAEGLAGFNEQFF
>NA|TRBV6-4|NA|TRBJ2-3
TGTGCCAGCTCTTCCGGGGGAAGCACAGATACGCAGTATTTT
CASSSGGSTDTQYF
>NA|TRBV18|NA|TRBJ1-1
TGTGCCAGCTCATACCAAGGAAACATCAACACTGAAGCTTTCTTT
CASSYQGNINTEAFF